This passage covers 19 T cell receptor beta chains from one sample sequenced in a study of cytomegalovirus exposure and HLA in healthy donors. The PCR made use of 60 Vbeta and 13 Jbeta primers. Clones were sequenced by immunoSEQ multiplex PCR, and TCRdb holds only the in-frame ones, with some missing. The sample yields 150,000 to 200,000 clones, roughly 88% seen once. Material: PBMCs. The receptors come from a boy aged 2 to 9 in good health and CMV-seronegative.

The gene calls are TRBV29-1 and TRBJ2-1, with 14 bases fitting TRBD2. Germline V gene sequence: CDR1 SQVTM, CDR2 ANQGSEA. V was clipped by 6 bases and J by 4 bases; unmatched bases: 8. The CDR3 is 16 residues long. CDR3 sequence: CSVGGTSGREYNEQFF. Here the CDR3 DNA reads TGCAGCGTGGGAGGGACTAGCGGGAGAGAATACAATGAGCAGTTCTTC.

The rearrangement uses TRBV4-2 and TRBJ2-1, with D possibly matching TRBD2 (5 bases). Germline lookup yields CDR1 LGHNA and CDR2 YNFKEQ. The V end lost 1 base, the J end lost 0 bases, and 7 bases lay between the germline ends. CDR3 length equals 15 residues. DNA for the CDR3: TGTGCCAGCAGCCAAGTGGGAGACTCCTACAATGAGCAGTTCTTC. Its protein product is CASSQVGDSYNEQFF.

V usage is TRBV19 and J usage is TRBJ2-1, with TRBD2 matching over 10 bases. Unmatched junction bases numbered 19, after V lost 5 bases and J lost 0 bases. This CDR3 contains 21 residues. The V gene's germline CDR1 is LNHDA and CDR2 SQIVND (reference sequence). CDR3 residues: CASSSRPFLAGATSSYNEQFF. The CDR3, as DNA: TGTGCCAGTAGTTCCCGACCCTTCCTAGCGGGGGCCACAAGCTCCTACAATGAGCAGTTCTTC.

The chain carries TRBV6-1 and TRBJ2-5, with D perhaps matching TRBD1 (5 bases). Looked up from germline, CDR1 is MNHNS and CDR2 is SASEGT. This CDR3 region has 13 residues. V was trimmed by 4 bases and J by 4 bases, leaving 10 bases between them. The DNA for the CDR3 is TGTGCCAGCAGTGTGAAGGGGCGAGAGACCCAGTACTTC. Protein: CASSVKGRETQYF.

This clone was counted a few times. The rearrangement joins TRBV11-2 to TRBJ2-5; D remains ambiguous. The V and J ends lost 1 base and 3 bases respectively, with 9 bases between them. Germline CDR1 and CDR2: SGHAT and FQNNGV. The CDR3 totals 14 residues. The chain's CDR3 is CASSLGAAKETQYF. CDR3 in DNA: TGTGCCAGCAGCTTAGGCGCCGCCAAAGAGACCCAGTACTTC. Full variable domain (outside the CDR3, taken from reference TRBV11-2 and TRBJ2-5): EAGVAQSPRYKIIEKRQSVAFWCNPISGHATLYWYQQILGQGPKLLIQFQNNGVVDDSQLPKDRFSAERLKGVDSTLKIQPAKLEDSAVYLCASSLGAAKETQYFGPGTRLLVL.

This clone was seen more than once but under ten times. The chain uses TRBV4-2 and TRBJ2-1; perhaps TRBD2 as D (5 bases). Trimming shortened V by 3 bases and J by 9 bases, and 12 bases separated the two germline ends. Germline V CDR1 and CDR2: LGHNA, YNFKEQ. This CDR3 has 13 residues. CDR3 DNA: TGTGCCAGCAGCCAGGGGAGCAGGCCTGAGCAGTTCTTC. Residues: CASSQGSRPEQFF.

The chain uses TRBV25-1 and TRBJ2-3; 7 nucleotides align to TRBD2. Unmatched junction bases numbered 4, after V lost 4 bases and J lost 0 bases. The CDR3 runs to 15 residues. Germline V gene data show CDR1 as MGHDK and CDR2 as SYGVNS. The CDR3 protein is CASSGEGISTDTQYF. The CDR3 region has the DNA TGTGCCAGCAGTGGGGAGGGGATTAGCACAGATACGCAGTATTTT.

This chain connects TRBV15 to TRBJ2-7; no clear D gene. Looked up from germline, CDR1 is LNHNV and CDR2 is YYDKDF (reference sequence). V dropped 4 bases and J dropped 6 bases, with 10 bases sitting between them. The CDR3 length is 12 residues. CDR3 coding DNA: TGTGCCACCAGCACTGTCATGGGCGAGCAGTACGTC. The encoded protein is CATSTVMGEQYV.

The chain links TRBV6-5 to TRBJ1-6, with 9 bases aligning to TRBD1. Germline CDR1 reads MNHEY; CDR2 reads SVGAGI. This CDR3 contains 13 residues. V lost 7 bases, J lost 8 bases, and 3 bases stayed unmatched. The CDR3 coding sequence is TGTGCCAGCAACCGGGACAGGGATTCACCCCTCCACTTT. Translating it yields CASNRDRDSPLHF.

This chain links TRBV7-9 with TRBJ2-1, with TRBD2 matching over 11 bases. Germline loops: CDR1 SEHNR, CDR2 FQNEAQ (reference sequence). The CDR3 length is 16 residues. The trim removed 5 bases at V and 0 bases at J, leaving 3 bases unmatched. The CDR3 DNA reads TGTGCCAGCAGCAGAACTAGCGGGAGCTCCTACAATGAGCAGTTCTTC. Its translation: CASSRTSGSSYNEQFF.

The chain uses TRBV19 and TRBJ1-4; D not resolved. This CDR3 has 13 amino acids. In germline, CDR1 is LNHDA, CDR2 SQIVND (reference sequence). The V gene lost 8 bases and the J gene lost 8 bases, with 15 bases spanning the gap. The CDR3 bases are TGTGCCAGTGGAGGTCGGGTTAGGGAAAAACTGTTTTTT. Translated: CASGGRVREKLFF.

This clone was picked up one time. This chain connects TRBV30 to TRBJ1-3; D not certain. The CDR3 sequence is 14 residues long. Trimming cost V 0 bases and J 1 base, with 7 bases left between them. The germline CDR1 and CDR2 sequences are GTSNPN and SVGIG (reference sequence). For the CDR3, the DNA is TGTGCCTGGAGTGTAGCGCGATCTGGAAACACCATATATTTT. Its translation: CAWSVARSGNTIYF.

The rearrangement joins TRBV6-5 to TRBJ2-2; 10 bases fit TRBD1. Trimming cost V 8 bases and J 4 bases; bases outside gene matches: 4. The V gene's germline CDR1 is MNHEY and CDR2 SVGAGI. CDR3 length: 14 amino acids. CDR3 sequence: CASWGQGSTGELFF. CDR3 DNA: TGTGCCAGCTGGGGACAGGGGAGCACCGGGGAGCTGTTTTTT.

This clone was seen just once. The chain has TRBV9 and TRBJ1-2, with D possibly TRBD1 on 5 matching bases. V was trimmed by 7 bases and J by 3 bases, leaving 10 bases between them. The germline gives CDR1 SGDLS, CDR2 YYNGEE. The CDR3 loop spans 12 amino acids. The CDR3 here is CASGGADYGYTF. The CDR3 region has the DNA TGTGCCAGCGGAGGGGCTGACTATGGCTACACCTTC. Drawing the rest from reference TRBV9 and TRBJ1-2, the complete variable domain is DSGVTQTPKHLITATGQRVTLRCSPRSGDLSVYWYQQSLDQGLQFLIQYYNGEERAKGNILERFSAQQFPDLHSELNLSSLELGDSALYFCASGGADYGYTFGSGTRLTVV.

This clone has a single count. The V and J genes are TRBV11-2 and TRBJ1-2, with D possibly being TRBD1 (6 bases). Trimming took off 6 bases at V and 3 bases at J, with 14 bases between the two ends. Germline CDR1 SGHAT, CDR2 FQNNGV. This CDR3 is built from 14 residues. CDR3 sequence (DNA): TGTGCCAGCAGTGATTCCAGGGGCGACTATGGCTACACCTTC. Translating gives CASSDSRGDYGYTF.

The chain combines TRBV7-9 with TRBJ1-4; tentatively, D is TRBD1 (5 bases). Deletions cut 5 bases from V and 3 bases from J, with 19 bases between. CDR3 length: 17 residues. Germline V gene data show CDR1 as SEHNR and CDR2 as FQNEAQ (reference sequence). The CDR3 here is CASSRGTGLRSNEKLFF. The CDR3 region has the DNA TGTGCCAGCAGCCGTGGCACAGGATTGAGGTCTAATGAAAAACTGTTTTTT.

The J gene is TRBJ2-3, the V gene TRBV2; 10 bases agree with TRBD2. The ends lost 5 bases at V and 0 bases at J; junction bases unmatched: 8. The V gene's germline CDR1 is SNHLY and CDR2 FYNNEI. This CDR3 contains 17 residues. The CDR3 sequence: CASSPGTSASSTDTQYF. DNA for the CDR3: TGTGCCAGCAGTCCCGGGACTAGCGCCTCTAGCACAGATACGCAGTATTTT. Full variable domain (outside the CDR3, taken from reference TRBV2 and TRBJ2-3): EPEVTQTPSHQVTQMGQEVILRCVPISNHLYFYWYRQILGQKVEFLVSFYNNEISEKSEIFDDQFSVERPDGSNFTLKIRSTKLEDSAMYFCASSPGTSASSTDTQYFGPGTRLTVL.

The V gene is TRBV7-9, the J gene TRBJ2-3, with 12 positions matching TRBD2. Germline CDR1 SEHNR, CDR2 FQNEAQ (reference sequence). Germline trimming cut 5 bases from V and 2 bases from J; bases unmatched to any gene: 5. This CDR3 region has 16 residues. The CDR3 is CASSTTSGRYTDTQYF. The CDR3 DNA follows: TGTGCCAGCAGCACGACTAGCGGGAGATACACAGATACGCAGTATTTT.

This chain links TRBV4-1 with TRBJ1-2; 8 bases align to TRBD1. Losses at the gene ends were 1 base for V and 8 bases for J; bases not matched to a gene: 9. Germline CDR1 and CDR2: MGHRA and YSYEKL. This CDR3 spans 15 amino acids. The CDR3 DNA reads TGCGCCAGCAGCCAAGCCCTGGACAGGGTGGGAGGCTACACCTTC. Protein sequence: CASSQALDRVGGYTF.